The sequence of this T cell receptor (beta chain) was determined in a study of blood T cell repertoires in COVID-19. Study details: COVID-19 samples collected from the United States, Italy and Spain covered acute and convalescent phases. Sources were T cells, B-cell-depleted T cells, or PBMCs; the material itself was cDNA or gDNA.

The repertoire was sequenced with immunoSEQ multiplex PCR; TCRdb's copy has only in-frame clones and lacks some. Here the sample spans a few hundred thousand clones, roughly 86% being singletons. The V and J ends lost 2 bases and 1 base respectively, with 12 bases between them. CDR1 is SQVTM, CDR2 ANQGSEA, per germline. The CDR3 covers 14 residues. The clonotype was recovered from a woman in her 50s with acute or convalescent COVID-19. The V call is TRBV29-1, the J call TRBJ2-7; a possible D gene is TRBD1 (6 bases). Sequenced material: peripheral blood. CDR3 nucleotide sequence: TGCAGCGTTGAACAGGGACACCTTTCCTACGAGCAGTACTTC. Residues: CSVEQGHLSYEQYF.